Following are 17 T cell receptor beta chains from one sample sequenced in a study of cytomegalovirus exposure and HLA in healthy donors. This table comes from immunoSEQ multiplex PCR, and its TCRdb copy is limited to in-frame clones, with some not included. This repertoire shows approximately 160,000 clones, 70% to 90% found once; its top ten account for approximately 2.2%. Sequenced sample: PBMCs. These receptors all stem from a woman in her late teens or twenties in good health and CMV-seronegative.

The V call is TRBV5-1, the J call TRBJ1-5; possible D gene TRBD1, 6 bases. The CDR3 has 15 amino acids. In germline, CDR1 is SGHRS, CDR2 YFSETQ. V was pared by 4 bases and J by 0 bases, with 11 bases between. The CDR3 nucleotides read TGCGCCAGCAGCCTACAGGGCTATAGCAATCAGCCCCAGCATTTT. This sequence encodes CASSLQGYSNQPQHF.

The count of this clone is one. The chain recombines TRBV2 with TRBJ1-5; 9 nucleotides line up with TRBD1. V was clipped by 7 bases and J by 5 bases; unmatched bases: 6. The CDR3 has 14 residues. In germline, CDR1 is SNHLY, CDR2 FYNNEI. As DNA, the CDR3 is TGTGCCAGCACCACCGGGACAGGGCATCAGCCCCAGCATTTT. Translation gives CASTTGTGHQPQHF.

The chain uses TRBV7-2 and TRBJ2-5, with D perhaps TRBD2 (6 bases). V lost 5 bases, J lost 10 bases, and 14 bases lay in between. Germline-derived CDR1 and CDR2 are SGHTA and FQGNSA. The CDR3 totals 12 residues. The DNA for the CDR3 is TGTGCCAGCAGCGTAGAACGGAGGGGCCAGTACTTC. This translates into CASSVERRGQYF.

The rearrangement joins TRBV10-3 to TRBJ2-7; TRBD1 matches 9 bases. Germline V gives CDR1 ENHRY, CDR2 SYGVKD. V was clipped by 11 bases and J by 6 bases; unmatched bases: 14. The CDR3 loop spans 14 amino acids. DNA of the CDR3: TGTGCCTCCTCTCCTGGGGACAGGGCCCTCGAGCAGTACTTC. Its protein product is CASSPGDRALEQYF.

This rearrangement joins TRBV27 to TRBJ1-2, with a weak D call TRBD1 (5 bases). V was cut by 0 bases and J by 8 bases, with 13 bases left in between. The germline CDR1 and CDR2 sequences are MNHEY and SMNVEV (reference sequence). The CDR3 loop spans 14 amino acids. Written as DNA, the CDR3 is TGTGCCAGCAGTTTATCGACGGGGGTTTACGGCTACACCTTC. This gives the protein CASSLSTGVYGYTF.

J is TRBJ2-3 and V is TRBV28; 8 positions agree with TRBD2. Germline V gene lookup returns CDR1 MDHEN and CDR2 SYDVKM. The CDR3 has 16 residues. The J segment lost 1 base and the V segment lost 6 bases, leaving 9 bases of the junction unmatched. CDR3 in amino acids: CASSSRGGRRTDTQYF. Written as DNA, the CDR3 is TGTGCCAGCAGCTCTCGTGGCGGGAGGCGCACAGATACGCAGTATTTT.

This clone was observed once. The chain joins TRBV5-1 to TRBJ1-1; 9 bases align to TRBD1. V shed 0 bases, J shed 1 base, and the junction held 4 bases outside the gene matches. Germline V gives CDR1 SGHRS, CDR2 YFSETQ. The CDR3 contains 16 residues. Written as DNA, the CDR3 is TGCGCCAGCAGCTTGGCCGGGACAGGGTCGAACACTGAAGCTTTCTTT. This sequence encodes CASSLAGTGSNTEAFF.

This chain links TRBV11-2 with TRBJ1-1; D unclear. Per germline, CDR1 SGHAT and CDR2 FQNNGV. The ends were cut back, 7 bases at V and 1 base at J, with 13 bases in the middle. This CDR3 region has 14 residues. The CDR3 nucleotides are TGTGCCAGCAAAAACCATCGGGAGAACACTGAAGCTTTCTTT. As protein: CASKNHRENTEAFF. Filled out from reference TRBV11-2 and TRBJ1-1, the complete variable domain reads EAGVAQSPRYKIIEKRQSVAFWCNPISGHATLYWYQQILGQGPKLLIQFQNNGVVDDSQLPKDRFSAERLKGVDSTLKIQPAKLEDSAVYLCASKNHRENTEAFFGQGTRLTVV.

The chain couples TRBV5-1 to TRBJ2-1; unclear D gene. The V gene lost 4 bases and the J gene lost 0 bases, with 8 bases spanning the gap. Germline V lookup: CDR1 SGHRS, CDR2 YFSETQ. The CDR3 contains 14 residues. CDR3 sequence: CASSPGSSYNEQFF. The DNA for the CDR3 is TGCGCCAGCAGCCCCGGTTCCTCCTACAATGAGCAGTTCTTC.

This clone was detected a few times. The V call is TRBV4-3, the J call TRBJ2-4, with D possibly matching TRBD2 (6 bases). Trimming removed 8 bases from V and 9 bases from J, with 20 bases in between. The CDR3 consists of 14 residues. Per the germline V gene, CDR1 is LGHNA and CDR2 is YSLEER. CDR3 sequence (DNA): TGCGCCAGCCGCAAGTCCCGGGAGTATGGCATTCAGTACTTC. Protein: CASRKSREYGIQYF.

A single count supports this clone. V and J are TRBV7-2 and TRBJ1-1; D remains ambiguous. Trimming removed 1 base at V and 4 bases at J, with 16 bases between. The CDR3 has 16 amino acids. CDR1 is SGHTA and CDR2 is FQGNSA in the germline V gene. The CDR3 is CASSLGPGGLGTEAFF. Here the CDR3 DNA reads TGTGCCAGCAGCTTAGGCCCGGGTGGTTTGGGCACTGAAGCTTTCTTT.

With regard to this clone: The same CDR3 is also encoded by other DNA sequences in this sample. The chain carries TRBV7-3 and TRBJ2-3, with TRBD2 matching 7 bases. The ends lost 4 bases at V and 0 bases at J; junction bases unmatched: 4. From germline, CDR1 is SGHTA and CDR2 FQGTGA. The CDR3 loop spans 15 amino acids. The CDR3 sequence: CASSSLAVSTDTQYF. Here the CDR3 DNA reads TGTGCCAGCAGCTCTCTAGCGGTTAGCACAGATACGCAGTATTTT.

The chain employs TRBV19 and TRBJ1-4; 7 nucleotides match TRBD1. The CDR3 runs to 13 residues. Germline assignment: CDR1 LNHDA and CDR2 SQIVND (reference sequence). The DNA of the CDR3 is TGTGCGGCAGGGGGGTTGACTAATGAAAAACTGTTTTTT. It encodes CAAGGLTNEKLFF.

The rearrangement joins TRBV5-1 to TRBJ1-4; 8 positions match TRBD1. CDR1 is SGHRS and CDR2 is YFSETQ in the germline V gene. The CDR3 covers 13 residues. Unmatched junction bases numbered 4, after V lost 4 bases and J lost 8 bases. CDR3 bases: TGCGCCAGCAGCACCGGACAGGGCGAAAAACTGTTTTTT. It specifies CASSTGQGEKLFF.

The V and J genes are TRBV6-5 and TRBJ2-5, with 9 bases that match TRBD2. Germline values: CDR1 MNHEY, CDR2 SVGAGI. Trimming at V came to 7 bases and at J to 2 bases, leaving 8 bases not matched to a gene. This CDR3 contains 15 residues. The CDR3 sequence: CASTKAGGTQETQYF. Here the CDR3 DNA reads TGTGCCAGCACCAAAGCGGGGGGCACTCAAGAGACCCAGTACTTC.

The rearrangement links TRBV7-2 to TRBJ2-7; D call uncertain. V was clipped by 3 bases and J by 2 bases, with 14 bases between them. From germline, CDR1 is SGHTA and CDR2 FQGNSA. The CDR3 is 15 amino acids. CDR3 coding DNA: TGTGCCAGCAGCTTTCTTCCGGTTCCGACCTACGAGCAGTACTTC. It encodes CASSFLPVPTYEQYF. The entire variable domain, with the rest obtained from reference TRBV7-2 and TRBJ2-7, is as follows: GAGVSQSPSNKVTEKGKDVELRCDPISGHTALYWYRQSLGQGLEFLIYFQGNSAPDKSGLPSDRFSAERTGGSVSTLTIQRTQQEDSAVYLCASSFLPVPTYEQYFGPGTRLTVT.

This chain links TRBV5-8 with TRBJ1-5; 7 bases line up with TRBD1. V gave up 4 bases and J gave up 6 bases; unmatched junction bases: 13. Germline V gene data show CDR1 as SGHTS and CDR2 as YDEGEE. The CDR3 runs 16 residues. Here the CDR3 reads CASSGRRDRYGQPQHF. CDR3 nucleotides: TGTGCCAGCAGCGGGAGACGGGACAGATATGGTCAGCCCCAGCATTTT.